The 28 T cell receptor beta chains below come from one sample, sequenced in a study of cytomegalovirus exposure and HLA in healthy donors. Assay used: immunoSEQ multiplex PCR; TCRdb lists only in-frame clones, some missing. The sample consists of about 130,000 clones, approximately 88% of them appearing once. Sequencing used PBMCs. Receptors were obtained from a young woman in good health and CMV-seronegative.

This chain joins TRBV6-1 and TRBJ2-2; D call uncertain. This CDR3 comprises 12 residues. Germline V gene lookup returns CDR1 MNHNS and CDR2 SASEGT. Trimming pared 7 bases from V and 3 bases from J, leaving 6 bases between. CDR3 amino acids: CASIPDTGELFF. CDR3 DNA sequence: TGTGCCAGCATCCCGGACACCGGGGAGCTGTTTTTT.

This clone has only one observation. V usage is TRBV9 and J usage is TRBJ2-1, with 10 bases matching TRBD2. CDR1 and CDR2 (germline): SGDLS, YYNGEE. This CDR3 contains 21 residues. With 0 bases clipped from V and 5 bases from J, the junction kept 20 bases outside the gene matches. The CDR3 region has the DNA TGTGCCAGCAGCGTAGGGCTGGCGGGGCTAGCGGGAGTCTCGGTTGACAATGAGCAGTTCTTC. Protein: CASSVGLAGLAGVSVDNEQFF.

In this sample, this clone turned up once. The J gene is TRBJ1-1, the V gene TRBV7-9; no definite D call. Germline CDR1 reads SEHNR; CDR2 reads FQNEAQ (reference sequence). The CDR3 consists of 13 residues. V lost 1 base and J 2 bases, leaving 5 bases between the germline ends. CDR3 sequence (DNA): TGTGCCAGCAGCTTAGGTTCTAACACTGAAGCTTTCTTT. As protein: CASSLGSNTEAFF.

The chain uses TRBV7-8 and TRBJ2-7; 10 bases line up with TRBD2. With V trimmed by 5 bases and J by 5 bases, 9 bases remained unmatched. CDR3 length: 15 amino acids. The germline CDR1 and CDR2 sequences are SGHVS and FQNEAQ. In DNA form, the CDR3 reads TGTGCCAGCAGCCCCTCTCGTACTAGCGGGAACGAGCAGTACTTC. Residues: CASSPSRTSGNEQYF. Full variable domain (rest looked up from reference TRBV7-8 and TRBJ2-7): GAGVSQSPRYKVAKRGQDVALRCDPISGHVSLFWYQQALGQGPEFLTYFQNEAQLDKSGLPSDRFFAERPEGSVSTLKIQRTQQEDSAVYLCASSPSRTSGNEQYFGPGTRLTVT.

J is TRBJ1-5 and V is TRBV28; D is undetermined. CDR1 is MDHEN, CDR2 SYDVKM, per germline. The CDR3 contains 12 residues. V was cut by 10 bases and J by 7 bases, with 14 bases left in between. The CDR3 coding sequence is TGTGCCACTTCGCCGGGTGTCCAGCCCCAGCATTTT. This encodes CATSPGVQPQHF.

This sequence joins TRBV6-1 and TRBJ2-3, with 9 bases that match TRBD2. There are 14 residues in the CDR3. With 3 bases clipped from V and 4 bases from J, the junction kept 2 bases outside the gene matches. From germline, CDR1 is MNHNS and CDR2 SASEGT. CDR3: CASSEAGGADTQYF. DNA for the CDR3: TGTGCCAGCAGTGAGGCGGGAGGGGCAGATACGCAGTATTTT.

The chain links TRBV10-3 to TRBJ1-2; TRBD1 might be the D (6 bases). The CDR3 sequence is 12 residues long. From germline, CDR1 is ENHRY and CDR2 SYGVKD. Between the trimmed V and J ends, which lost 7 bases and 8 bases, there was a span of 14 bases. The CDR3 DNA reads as TGTGCCATCAATTCTCAGGGGAAGGGCTACACCTTC. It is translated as CAINSQGKGYTF.

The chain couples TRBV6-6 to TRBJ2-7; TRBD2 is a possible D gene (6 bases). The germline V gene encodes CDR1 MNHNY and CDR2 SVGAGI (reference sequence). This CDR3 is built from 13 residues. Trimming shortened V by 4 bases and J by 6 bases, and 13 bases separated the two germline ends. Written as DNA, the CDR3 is TGTGCCAGCAGTTTTCCTCAGGGAGGCGAGCAGTACTTC. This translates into CASSFPQGGEQYF.

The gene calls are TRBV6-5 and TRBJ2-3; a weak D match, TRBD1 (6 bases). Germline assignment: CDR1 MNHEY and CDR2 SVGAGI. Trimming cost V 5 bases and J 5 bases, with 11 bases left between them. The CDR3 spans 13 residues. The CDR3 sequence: CASSRQEGDTQYF. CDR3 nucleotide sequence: TGTGCCAGCAGTCGACAGGAAGGAGATACGCAGTATTTT.

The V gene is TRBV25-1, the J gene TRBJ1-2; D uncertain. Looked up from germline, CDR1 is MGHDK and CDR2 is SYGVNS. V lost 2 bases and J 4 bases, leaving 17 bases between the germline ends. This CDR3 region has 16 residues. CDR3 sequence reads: CASSELSWEAGYGYTF. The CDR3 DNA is TGTGCCAGCAGTGAACTATCTTGGGAGGCGGGCTATGGCTACACCTTC.

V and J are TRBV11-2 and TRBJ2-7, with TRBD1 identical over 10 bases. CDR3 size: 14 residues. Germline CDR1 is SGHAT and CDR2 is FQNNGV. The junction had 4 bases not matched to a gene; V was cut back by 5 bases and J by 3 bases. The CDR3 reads CASSPRDRGYEQYF. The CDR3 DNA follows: TGTGCCAGCAGCCCCCGGGACAGGGGCTACGAGCAGTACTTC.

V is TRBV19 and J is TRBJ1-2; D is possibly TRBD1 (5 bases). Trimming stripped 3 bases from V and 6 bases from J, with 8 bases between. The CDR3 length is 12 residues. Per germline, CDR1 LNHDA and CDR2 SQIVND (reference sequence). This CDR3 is CASSMEGDGYTF. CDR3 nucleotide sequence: TGTGCCAGTAGTATGGAAGGGGATGGCTACACCTTC. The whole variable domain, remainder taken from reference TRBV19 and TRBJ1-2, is DGGITQSPKYLFRKEGQNVTLSCEQNLNHDAMYWYRQDPGQGLRLIYYSQIVNDFQKGDIAEGYSVSREKKESFPLTVTSAQKNPTAFYLCASSMEGDGYTFGSGTRLTVV.

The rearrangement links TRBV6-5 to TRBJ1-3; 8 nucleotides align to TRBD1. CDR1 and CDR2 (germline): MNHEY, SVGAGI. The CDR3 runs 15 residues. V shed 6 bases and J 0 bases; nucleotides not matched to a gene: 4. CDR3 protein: CASRAGQVSGNTIYF. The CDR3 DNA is TGTGCCAGCAGAGCGGGACAGGTCTCTGGAAACACCATATATTTT.

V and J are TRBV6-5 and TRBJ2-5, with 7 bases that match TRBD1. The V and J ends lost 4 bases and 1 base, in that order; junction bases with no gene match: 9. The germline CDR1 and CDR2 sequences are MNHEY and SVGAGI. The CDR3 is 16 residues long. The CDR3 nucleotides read TGTGCCAGCAGTTGGGGGCCGGGACAGACCCAAGAGACCCAGTACTTC. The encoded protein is CASSWGPGQTQETQYF.

As DNA, the CDR3 is TGTGCCAGCAGTCAGGGCTTATATAGCAATCAGCCCCAGCATTTT. Encoded protein: CASSQGLYSNQPQHF. The gene calls are TRBV28 and TRBJ1-5, with D perhaps matching TRBD1 (5 bases). Germline loops: CDR1 MDHEN, CDR2 SYDVKM. This CDR3 contains 15 residues. Trimming stripped 5 bases from V and 0 bases from J, with 11 bases between.

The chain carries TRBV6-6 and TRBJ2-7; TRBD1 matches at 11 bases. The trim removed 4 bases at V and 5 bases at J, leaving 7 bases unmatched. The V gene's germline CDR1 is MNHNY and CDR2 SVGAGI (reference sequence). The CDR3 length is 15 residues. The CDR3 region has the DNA TGTGCCAGCAGTTCCCCGGACAGGGGGCCAAACGAGCAGTACTTC. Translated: CASSSPDRGPNEQYF.

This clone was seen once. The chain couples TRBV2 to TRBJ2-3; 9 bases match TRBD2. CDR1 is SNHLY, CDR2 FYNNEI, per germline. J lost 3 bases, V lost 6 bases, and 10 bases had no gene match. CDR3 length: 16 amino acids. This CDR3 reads CASSLSAGGVTDTQYF. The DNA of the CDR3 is TGTGCCAGCAGCCTGTCAGCGGGAGGTGTGACAGATACGCAGTATTTT.

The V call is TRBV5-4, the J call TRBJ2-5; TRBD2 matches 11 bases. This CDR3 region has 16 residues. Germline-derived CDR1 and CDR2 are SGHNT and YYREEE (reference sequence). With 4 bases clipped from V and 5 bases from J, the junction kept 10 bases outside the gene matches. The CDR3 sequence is CASSPSTSGRRETQYF. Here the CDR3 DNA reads TGTGCCAGCAGCCCATCTACTAGCGGGAGACGGGAGACCCAGTACTTC.

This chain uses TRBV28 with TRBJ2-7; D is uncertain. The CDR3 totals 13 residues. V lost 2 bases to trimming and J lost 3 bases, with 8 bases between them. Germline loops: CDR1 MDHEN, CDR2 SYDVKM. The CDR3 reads CASSLPPFYEQYF. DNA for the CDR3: TGTGCCAGCAGTTTACCCCCCTTCTACGAGCAGTACTTC.

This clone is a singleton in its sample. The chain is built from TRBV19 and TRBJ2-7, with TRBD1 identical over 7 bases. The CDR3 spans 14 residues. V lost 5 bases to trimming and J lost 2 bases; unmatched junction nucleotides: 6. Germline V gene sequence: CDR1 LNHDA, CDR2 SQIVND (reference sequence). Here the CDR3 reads CASSFGDRAYEQYF. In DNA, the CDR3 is TGTGCCAGTAGTTTCGGGGACAGAGCCTACGAGCAGTACTTC.

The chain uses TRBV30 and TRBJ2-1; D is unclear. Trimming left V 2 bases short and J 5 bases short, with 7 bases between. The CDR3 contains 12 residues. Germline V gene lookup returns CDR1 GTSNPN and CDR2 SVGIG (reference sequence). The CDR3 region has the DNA TGTGCCTGGAGTCTGAGTCACAATGAGCAGTTCTTC. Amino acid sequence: CAWSLSHNEQFF. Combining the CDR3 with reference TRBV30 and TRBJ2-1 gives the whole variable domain SQTIHQWPATLVQPVGSPLSLECTVEGTSNPNLYWYRQAAGRGLQLLFYSVGIGQISSEVPQNLSASRPQDRQFILSSKKLLLSDSGFYLCAWSLSHNEQFFGPGTRLTVL.

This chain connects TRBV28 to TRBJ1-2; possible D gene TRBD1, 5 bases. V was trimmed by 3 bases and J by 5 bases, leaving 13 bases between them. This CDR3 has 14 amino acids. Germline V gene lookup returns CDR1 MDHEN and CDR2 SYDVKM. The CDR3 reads CASSFWGTEYGYTF. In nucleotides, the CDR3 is TGTGCCAGCAGTTTTTGGGGGACTGAATATGGCTACACCTTC.

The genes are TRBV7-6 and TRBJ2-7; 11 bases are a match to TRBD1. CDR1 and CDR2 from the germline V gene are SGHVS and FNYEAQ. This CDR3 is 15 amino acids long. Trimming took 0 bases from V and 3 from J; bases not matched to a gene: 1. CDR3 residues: CASSLAGTGGYEQYF. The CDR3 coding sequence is TGTGCCAGCAGCTTAGCCGGGACAGGGGGCTACGAGCAGTACTTC.

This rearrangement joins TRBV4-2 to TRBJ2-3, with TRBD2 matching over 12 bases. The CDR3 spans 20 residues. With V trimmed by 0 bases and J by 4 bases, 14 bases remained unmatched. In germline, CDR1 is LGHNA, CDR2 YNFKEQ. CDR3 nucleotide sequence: TGTGCCAGCAGCCAAGATATGGCTAGCGGGAGGGCCGGCATGGCAGATACGCAGTATTTT. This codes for CASSQDMASGRAGMADTQYF.

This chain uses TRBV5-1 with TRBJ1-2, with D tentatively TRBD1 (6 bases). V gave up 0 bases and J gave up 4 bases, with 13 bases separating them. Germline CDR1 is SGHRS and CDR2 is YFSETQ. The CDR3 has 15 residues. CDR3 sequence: CASSLVTGTLYGYTF. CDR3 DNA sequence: TGCGCCAGCAGCTTGGTAACGGGGACACTCTATGGCTACACCTTC.

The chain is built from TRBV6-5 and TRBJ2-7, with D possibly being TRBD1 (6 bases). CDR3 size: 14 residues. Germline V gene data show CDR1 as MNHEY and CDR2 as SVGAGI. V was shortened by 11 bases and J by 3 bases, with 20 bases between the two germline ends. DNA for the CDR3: TGTGCCTCCATGACCGGGACACCTTACTACGAGCAGTACTTC. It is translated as CASMTGTPYYEQYF.

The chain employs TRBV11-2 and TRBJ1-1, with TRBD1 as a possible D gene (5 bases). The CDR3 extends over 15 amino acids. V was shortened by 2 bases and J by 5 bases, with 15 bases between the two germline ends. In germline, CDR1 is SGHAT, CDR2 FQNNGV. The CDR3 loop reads CASSLLSGAGTEAFF. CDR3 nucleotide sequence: TGTGCCAGCAGCTTATTATCGGGAGCAGGGACTGAAGCTTTCTTT.

CDR3 region: CASSFDSPNYGYTF. The DNA of the CDR3 is TGCGCCAGCAGCTTCGACAGTCCAAACTATGGCTACACCTTC. The V and J genes are TRBV5-1 and TRBJ1-2, with a weak D call TRBD1 (5 bases). Deletions cut 2 bases from V and 2 bases from J, with 10 bases between. From germline, CDR1 is SGHRS and CDR2 YFSETQ. The CDR3 loop spans 14 amino acids.